The 18 T cell receptor beta chains presented below share a single source sample, sequenced in a study of T cell changes during pregnancy in multiple sclerosis (dated by TCRdb to about 2019). Library construction relied on the immunoSEQ multiplex PCR assay. TCRdb carries this immuneACCESS record with in-frame sequences only. Its versions omit some clonotypes, under half of them owing to an unresolved V gene in the studies checked, with the rest unexplained. The sample table records roughly 100,000 clones; approximately 90% of these occur just once. The ten largest clones represent around 1.5% of the sample. The input for sequencing was peripheral blood, taken after pregnancy. Receptors originate from a female donor with multiple sclerosis, enrolled in a pregnancy study.

V gene TRBV5-1 combines with J gene TRBJ2-1; 10 bases align to TRBD1. The CDR3 contains 17 residues. The J segment lost 9 bases and the V segment lost 4 bases, leaving 16 bases of the junction unmatched. Germline CDR1 SGHRS, CDR2 YFSETQ. In DNA form, the CDR3 reads TGCGCCAGCAGCCTGAATCCCGGGACAGGGGTATATAGTGAGCAGTTCTTC. Amino acid sequence: CASSLNPGTGVYSEQFF.

The chain couples TRBV9 to TRBJ1-3, with 8 bases identical to TRBD1. V lost 0 bases and J lost 1; bases outside the gene matches: 6. The CDR3 is 17 residues long. CDR1 is SGDLS and CDR2 is YYNGEE in the germline V gene. CDR3 protein: CASSVEGQGASGNTIYF. The CDR3 nucleotides are TGTGCCAGCAGCGTAGAGGGGCAGGGGGCTTCTGGAAACACCATATATTTT.

The rearrangement links TRBV5-1 to TRBJ1-2; 8 nucleotides line up with TRBD1. V lost 7 bases to trimming and J lost 0 bases; unmatched junction nucleotides: 11. This CDR3 comprises 16 residues. CDR1 and CDR2 (germline): SGHRS, YFSETQ. Here the CDR3 reads CASGSTGTGANYGYTF. For the CDR3, the DNA is TGCGCCAGCGGCTCTACGGGGACAGGAGCTAACTATGGCTACACCTTC.

The chain employs TRBV19 and TRBJ2-1, with a tentative D call TRBD2 (5 bases). V lost 7 bases and J 0 bases, leaving 10 bases between the germline ends. Germline V gives CDR1 LNHDA, CDR2 SQIVND (reference sequence). The CDR3 loop spans 14 amino acids. In DNA, the CDR3 is TGTGCCAGTAAAGTGGCGGGCTCCTACAATGAGCAGTTCTTC. Translated: CASKVAGSYNEQFF.

The chain combines TRBV14 with TRBJ2-6; D might be TRBD1 (5 bases). Germline V gives CDR1 SGHDN, CDR2 FVKESK. Trimming shortened V by 4 bases and J by 0 bases, and 10 bases separated the two germline ends. There are 16 residues in the CDR3. CDR3 sequence reads: CASSRSRGSGANVLTF. The DNA of the CDR3 is TGTGCCAGCAGCCGCTCAAGGGGCTCTGGGGCCAACGTCCTGACTTTC.

This clone was counted only a few times. This chain connects TRBV2 to TRBJ1-5, with 8 bases that match TRBD1. V dropped 4 bases and J dropped 0; count of bases not matched to a gene: 5. There are 16 residues in the CDR3. Germline CDR1 and CDR2: SNHLY and FYNNEI. The CDR3 loop reads CASSVGQDYSNQPQHF. In DNA, the CDR3 is TGTGCCAGCAGTGTGGGACAGGACTATAGCAATCAGCCCCAGCATTTT.

The rearrangement joins TRBV6-6 to TRBJ1-2; D ambiguous. The CDR3 runs 12 residues. The V end was cut by 7 bases, the J end by 1 base, with 7 bases between. Germline V lookup: CDR1 MNHNY, CDR2 SVGAGI (reference sequence). This chain's CDR3 is CASKESNYGYTF. The CDR3 DNA reads as TGTGCCAGCAAGGAGAGTAACTATGGCTACACCTTC.

The chain carries TRBV7-9 and TRBJ2-3; 12 bases align to TRBD1. With V trimmed by 6 bases and J by 3 bases, 4 bases remained unmatched. The CDR3 runs 15 residues. CDR1 is SEHNR, CDR2 FQNEAQ, per germline (reference sequence). CDR3 residues: CASRGTGGKTDTQYF. CDR3 DNA sequence: TGTGCCAGCAGGGGGACAGGGGGCAAGACAGATACGCAGTATTTT.

The chain uses TRBV15 and TRBJ2-7; D unclear. The CDR3 contains 13 residues. Trimming stripped 5 bases from V and 0 bases from J, with 8 bases between. CDR1 is LNHNV, CDR2 YYDKDF, per germline (reference sequence). CDR3 nucleotide sequence: TGTGCCACCAGCCTCGCTAGCTCCTACGAGCAGTACTTC. Residues: CATSLASSYEQYF.

This chain connects TRBV5-1 to TRBJ2-7, with TRBD1 matching 9 bases. The length of the CDR3 is 14 residues. Germline CDR1 is SGHRS and CDR2 is YFSETQ. The trim removed 0 bases at V and 6 bases at J, leaving 4 bases unmatched. The chain's CDR3 is CASSLAGTGSEQYF. DNA for the CDR3: TGCGCCAGCAGCTTGGCTGGGACAGGGTCCGAGCAGTACTTC.

The chain has TRBV5-1 and TRBJ1-3; 7 bases line up with TRBD1. In germline, CDR1 is SGHRS, CDR2 YFSETQ. J was trimmed by 0 bases and V by 4 bases; bases with no gene match: 7. The CDR3 totals 16 residues. The CDR3 loop is CASSAPGQSSGNTIYF. The CDR3 coding sequence is TGCGCCAGCAGCGCCCCGGGACAGTCCTCTGGAAACACCATATATTTT.

The chain links TRBV5-6 to TRBJ2-5, with D tentatively TRBD2 (7 bases). The V gene lost 7 bases and the J gene lost 4 bases, with 23 bases spanning the gap. The CDR3 covers 16 residues. From germline, CDR1 is SGHDT and CDR2 YYEEEE. CDR3 amino acids: CASDRQPRGARETQYF. The CDR3 DNA follows: TGTGCCAGCGACCGCCAACCCCGGGGGGCGAGAGAGACCCAGTACTTC.

V gene TRBV14 combines with J gene TRBJ2-4; a weak D match, TRBD2 (5 bases). Germline V gives CDR1 SGHDN, CDR2 FVKESK. V lost 4 bases, J lost 9 bases, and 10 bases lay in between. There are 12 residues in the CDR3. The CDR3 is CASSRDRGIQYF. CDR3 sequence (DNA): TGTGCCAGCAGCCGGGATCGGGGCATTCAGTACTTC.

This chain uses TRBV30 with TRBJ1-1, with unresolved D. The CDR3 length is 12 residues. The V and J ends lost 3 bases and 5 bases respectively, with 10 bases between them. Germline V CDR1 and CDR2: GTSNPN, SVGIG (reference sequence). The CDR3 DNA reads as TGTGCCTGGAGGACGGCCGGGACTGAAGCTTTCTTT. Protein product: CAWRTAGTEAFF.

The chain joins TRBV11-3 to TRBJ2-3; 7 nucleotides align to TRBD2. V gave up 1 base and J gave up 6 bases; unmatched junction bases: 13. CDR1 SGHNT and CDR2 YENEEA come from the germline V gene. The CDR3 totals 17 residues. CDR3 loop: CASSLARAGDVSDTQYF. CDR3 bases: TGTGCCAGCAGCTTAGCCCGGGCGGGAGATGTTTCGGATACGCAGTATTTT.

This chain connects TRBV5-1 to TRBJ1-4, with D uncertain. The ends were cut back, 5 bases at V and 1 base at J, with 6 bases in the middle. CDR1 is SGHRS and CDR2 is YFSETQ in the germline V gene. The CDR3 spans 13 residues. CDR3 DNA sequence: TGCGCCAGCAGTCGGGGAACTAATGAAAAACTGTTTTTT. Protein product: CASSRGTNEKLFF.

The chain is built from TRBV4-2 and TRBJ2-2; TRBD2 matches at 13 bases. This CDR3 contains 16 residues. V lost 5 bases to trimming and J lost 5 bases; unmatched junction nucleotides: 5. The germline gives CDR1 LGHNA, CDR2 YNFKEQ. In DNA, the CDR3 is TGTGCCAGCAGCAGGGAGGGACTAGCGGGAACCGGGGAGCTGTTTTTT. Translating gives CASSREGLAGTGELFF.

V gene TRBV7-9 combines with J gene TRBJ1-6; D not certain. The CDR3 sequence is 13 residues long. V was pared by 5 bases and J by 8 bases, with 10 bases between. Germline V CDR1 and CDR2: SEHNR, FQNEAQ (reference sequence). The CDR3 here is CASSAVRDSPLHF. The CDR3 DNA reads as TGTGCCAGCAGCGCAGTCCGGGATTCACCCCTCCACTTT.